One T cell receptor (beta chain) is described in this entry. Antigen specificity is unknown. The data are from a study of siplizumab effects on memory and regulatory T cells. Study-level findings and limits: The alloreactive clones that mapped to unstimulated subsets made up only a minor fraction.

TCRdb's copy holds only in-frame clones and misses some; the assay was immunoSEQ multiplex PCR. The sample contains about 100,000 clones, about 91% of which appear only once. Deletions cut 0 bases from V and 14 bases from J, with 6 bases between. Germline CDR1 SGHDT, CDR2 YYEEEE. This CDR3 is built from 11 residues. Sequenced: Tregs sorted from blood. V usage is TRBV5-6 and J usage is TRBJ1-6, with D perhaps TRBD1 (5 bases). This TCR came from a human donor in good health. In DNA form, the CDR3 reads TGTGCCAGCAGCTTGGGGGGGACCCTCCACTTT. Translating gives CASSLGGTLHF.